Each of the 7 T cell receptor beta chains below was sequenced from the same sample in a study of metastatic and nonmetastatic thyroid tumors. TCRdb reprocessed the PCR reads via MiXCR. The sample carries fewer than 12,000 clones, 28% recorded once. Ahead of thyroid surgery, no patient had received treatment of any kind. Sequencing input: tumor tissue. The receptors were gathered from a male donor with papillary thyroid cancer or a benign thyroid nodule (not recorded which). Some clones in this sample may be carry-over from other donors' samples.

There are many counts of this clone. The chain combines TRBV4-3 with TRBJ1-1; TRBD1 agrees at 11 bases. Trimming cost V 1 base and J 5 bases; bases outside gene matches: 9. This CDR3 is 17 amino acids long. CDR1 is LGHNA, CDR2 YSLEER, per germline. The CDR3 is CASSQARTGGRGTEAFF. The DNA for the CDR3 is TGCGCCAGCAGCCAAGCGAGGACAGGGGGCCGGGGAACTGAAGCTTTCTTT.

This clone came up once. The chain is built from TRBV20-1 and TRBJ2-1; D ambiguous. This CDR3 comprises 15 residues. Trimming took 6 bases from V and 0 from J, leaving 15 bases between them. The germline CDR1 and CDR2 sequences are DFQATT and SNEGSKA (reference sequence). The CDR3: CSAPPVDSSYNEQFF. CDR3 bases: TGCAGTGCGCCCCCGGTGGATAGCTCCTACAATGAGCAGTTCTTC.

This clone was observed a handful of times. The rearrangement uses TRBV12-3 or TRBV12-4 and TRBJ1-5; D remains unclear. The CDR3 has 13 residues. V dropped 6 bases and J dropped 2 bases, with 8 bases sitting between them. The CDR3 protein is CASSQDRNQPQHF. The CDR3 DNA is TGTGCCAGCAGCCAAGACCGCAATCAGCCCCAGCATTTT.

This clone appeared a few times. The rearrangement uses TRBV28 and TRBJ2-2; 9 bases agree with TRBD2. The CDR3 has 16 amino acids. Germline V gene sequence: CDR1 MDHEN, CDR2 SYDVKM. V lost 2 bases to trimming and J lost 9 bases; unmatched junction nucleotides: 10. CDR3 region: CASSLGLSGRSRELFF. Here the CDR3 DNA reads TGTGCCAGCAGTTTAGGGCTTAGCGGGAGAAGTAGGGAGCTGTTTTTT. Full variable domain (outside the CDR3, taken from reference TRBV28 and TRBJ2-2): DVKVTQSSRYLVKRTGEKVFLECVQDMDHENMFWYRQDPGLGLRLIYFSYDVKMKEKGDIPEGYSVSREKKERFSLILESASTNQTSMYLCASSLGLSGRSRELFFGEGSRLTVL.

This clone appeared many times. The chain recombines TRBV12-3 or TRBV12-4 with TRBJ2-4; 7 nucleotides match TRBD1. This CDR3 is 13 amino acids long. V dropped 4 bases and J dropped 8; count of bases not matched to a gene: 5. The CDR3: CASSSQQGDIQYF. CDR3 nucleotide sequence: TGTGCCAGCAGTTCCCAGCAGGGGGACATTCAGTACTTC.

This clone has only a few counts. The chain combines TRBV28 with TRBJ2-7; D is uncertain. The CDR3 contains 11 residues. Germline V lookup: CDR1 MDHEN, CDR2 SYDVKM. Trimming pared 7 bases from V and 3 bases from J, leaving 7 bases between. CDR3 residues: CASMAYYEQYF. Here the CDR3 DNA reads TGTGCCAGCATGGCCTACTACGAGCAGTACTTC.

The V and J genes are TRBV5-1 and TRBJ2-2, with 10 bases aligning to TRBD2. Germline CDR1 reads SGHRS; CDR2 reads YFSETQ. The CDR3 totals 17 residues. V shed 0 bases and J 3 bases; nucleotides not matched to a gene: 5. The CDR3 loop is CASSLEVAGGYTGELFF. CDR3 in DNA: TGCGCCAGCAGCTTGGAGGTAGCGGGAGGCTACACCGGGGAGCTGTTTTTT.